The 11 T cell receptor beta chains listed next were all sequenced from one sample in a study of spatial heterogeneity in lung cancer. Study-level points and caveats: Mutation tallies in tumors tracked expanded intratumoral alpha and beta TCR counts.

Their target antigens are unknown. Time point in this sample: sample taken at primary tumor resection. One entry per CDR3 protein results from TCRdb running MiXCR on the 5' RACE reads. The repertoire holds about 11,000 distinct CDR3 sequences, with roughly 5% as singletons. The specimen comprised lung tumor tissue, sampled at surgery. The source is a male donor with early-stage non-small cell lung cancer.

Sample share makes this clonotype large. Within a library made for alpha chains, this beta chain is off target, and its count is uninformative. This CDR3 reads CASSYRGTGELFF. As DNA, the CDR3 is TGTGCCAGCAGTTATCGGGGGACCGGGGAGCTGTTTTTT. The gene calls are TRBV6-6 and TRBJ2-2; D might be TRBD2 (6 bases). The length of the CDR3 is 13 residues. CDR1 is MNHNY and CDR2 is SVGAGI in the germline V gene (reference sequence). The V and J ends lost 3 bases and 5 bases respectively, with 7 bases between them.

This clonotype was observed many times. This beta chain lies outside the target of a library built for alpha chains; its clone size means little. V usage is TRBV7-9 and J usage is TRBJ2-1; TRBD2 matches at 8 bases. The CDR3 consists of 14 residues. CDR1 is SEHNR and CDR2 is FQNEAQ in the germline V gene (reference sequence). V shed 6 bases, J shed 5 bases, and the junction held 6 bases outside the gene matches. The CDR3 bases are TGTGCCAGCAGACAAGCGGGAGTTAACAATGAGCAGTTCTTC. Protein sequence: CASRQAGVNNEQFF.

In the case of this clonotype: This beta chain lies outside the target of a library built for alpha chains; its clone size means little. V and J are TRBV7-3 and TRBJ2-2, with D perhaps assigned TRBD1 or TRBD2 (5 bases each). Per germline, CDR1 SGHTA and CDR2 FQGTGA. V lost 6 bases to trimming and J lost 5 bases, with 16 bases between them. CDR3 length: 15 amino acids. The CDR3 DNA reads as TGTGCCAGCAGTCCCGGGACCGGTGGGACCGGGGAGCTGTTTTTT. Its translation: CASSPGTGGTGELFF.

This clonotype qualifies as medium-sized. The library was designed around alpha chains, so this beta chain is a stray read whose abundance carries little weight. This sequence joins TRBV9 and TRBJ1-4, with TRBD1 as a possible D gene (6 bases). This CDR3 has 15 amino acids. Germline CDR1 and CDR2: SGDLS and YYNGEE. V was cut by 3 bases and J by 8 bases, with 17 bases left in between. The CDR3 nucleotides read TGTGCCAGCAGCGAGGGACAAACGCTTTACGAAAAACTGTTTTTT. It yields the protein CASSEGQTLYEKLFF.

Judged by abundance, this clonotype is medium-sized. This beta chain was picked up by a library intended for alpha chains and is off target, so its count carries little meaning. The chain is built from TRBV29-1 and TRBJ2-7; unclear D gene. The CDR3 loop spans 11 amino acids. The germline V and J ends were trimmed by 4 bases and 0 bases, with 4 bases remaining between them. Germline CDR1 and CDR2: SQVTM and ANQGSEA. The CDR3 region is CSVVRSYEQYF. The CDR3 DNA reads TGCAGCGTTGTCCGCTCCTACGAGCAGTACTTC.

This clonotype was seen ten or more times. This beta chain turned up in a library designed for alpha chains; as an off-target read, its abundance says little. The chain carries TRBV6-4 and TRBJ2-2, with 10 bases aligning to TRBD2. The junction had 2 bases not matched to a gene; V was cut back by 10 bases and J by 3 bases. This CDR3 is 13 amino acids long. Germline lookup yields CDR1 MRHNA and CDR2 SNTAGT. CDR3 in DNA: TGTGCCACTAGCGGGAGTTACACCGGGGAGCTGTTTTTT. Residues: CATSGSYTGELFF.

At least ten counts were recorded for this clonotype. Because the library targeted alpha chains, this beta chain is an off-target read whose size means little. The V call is TRBV27, the J call TRBJ2-7; possibly TRBD1 for D (5 bases). Looked up from germline, CDR1 is MNHEY and CDR2 is SMNVEV (reference sequence). There are 14 residues in the CDR3. Trimming shortened V by 2 bases and J by 3 bases, and 11 bases separated the two germline ends. CDR3 sequence: CASSLAAGRYEQYF. CDR3 DNA: TGTGCCAGCAGTTTAGCGGCAGGGCGCTACGAGCAGTACTTC.

At least ten counts were recorded for this clonotype. Found in a library prepared for alpha chains, this beta chain is an off-target read, and its abundance has little meaning. The chain carries TRBV25-1 and TRBJ2-1; D might be TRBD1 or TRBD2, each matching 6 bases. Germline V gene data show CDR1 as MGHDK and CDR2 as SYGVNS. The CDR3 covers 13 residues. V was clipped by 7 bases and J by 4 bases, with 11 bases between them. DNA of the CDR3: TGTGCCAGCAACCGGGGGCCGTACAATGAGCAGTTCTTC. It specifies CASNRGPYNEQFF.

This clonotype is medium-sized. In a library made to pick up alpha chains, this beta chain is a stray read with a size that means little. V and J are TRBV10-3 and TRBJ1-2; no firm D call. Trimming took off 4 bases at V and 0 bases at J, with 15 bases between the two ends. This CDR3 is built from 16 residues. Germline lookup yields CDR1 ENHRY and CDR2 SYGVKD. The CDR3 bases are TGTGCCATCAGTGTCCAGGAGCTCAGCACTAACTATGGCTACACCTTC. Translated, it gives CAISVQELSTNYGYTF.

Ten or more counts support this clonotype. This beta chain represents an off-target read in a library built for alpha chains; its size is of limited meaning. This chain uses TRBV3-1 with TRBJ2-4; no firm D call. The CDR3 is 14 amino acids. The germline CDR1 and CDR2 sequences are LGHDT and YNNKEL (reference sequence). V gave up 1 base and J gave up 4 bases, with 8 bases separating them. Here the CDR3 reads CASSQGVGKNIQYF. In DNA, the CDR3 is TGTGCCAGCAGCCAAGGCGTAGGTAAAAACATTCAGTACTTC.

This clonotype showed up just a few times. A library prepared for alpha chains yielded this beta chain as an off-target read; its size is of little meaning. The chain joins TRBV29-1 to TRBJ2-7, with D maybe TRBD2 (5 bases). This CDR3 comprises 12 residues. Germline V CDR1 and CDR2: SQVTM, ANQGSEA. The germline V and J ends were trimmed by 7 bases and 3 bases, with 13 bases remaining between them. CDR3 amino acids: CSAGPGDYEQYF. For the CDR3, the DNA is TGCAGCGCGGGCCCCGGGGACTACGAGCAGTACTTC.